This TCR beta chain came from a study of T cells expressing NK-cell markers. As for the study in general: Source material for TCR beta repertoires consisted of sorted CD3+CD56+NKG2C+, CD3+CD56+NKG2C- and CD3+CD56-NKG2C+ T cells.

This CDR3 spans 13 amino acids. In germline, CDR1 is SQVTM, CDR2 ANQGSEA. cDNA encoding TCR beta was synthesized via 5'RACE template switching incorporating UMIs. TCRdb reprocessed the 5' RACE reads and stores each CDR3 protein as one record, lacking DNA. This sample's table has about 460,000 distinct CDR3 sequences. Study-level points and caveats: Where several donors were concerned, these clonotypes also led the CD3+CD56-NKG2C+ fraction. Clarity on HCMV specificity was lacking for the expanded NKG2C+ T cell clones.

On this clonotype: The antigen is not known.

Sample: blood T cells: a sorted CD56 or NKG2C T cell subset, CD4+ or CD8+ T cells, or bulk PBMC T cells (not recorded which). The sequence came from a woman in her forties or fifties in good health. The rearrangement links TRBV29-1 to TRBJ1-3. The CDR3 sequence is CSAWTGLGNTIYF.